This T cell receptor (beta chain) is from a study of OX40 agonist ivuxolimab in advanced cancers. Trimming cost V 4 bases and J 9 bases, with 23 bases left between them. CDR1 and CDR2 (germline): SGHNT, YYREEE (reference sequence). The CDR3 spans 17 residues. Only in-frame clones appear in the TCRdb table, and some are missing; sequencing was by immunoSEQ multiplex PCR. Among roughly 56,000 clones listed, 70% to 80% were seen once. Enrollment shut out patients with autoimmune disease history or systemic immunosuppression. This sample comprised CD4+ or CD8+ T cells sorted from blood, obtained in a trial of the OX40 agonist ivuxolimab. This receptor was identified in an adult with an advanced solid tumor such as melanoma, head and neck, liver or kidney cancer. The J gene is TRBJ1-6, the V gene TRBV5-4; TRBD1 is a possible D gene (5 bases). This CDR3 reads CASSRGFGAHDGSPLHF. Here the CDR3 DNA reads TGTGCCAGCAGCCGGGGGTTTGGGGCACATGATGGTTCACCCCTCCACTTT.